Following are 3 T cell receptor beta chains from one sample sequenced in a study of long-term antiretroviral therapy in people with HIV. Sequencing used immunoSEQ v3.0 at survey level. TCRdb's copy holds only in-frame clones and misses some; the assay was immunoSEQ multiplex PCR. The repertoire holds 20,000 to 25,000 clones, with around 83% as singletons. The source was unsorted PBMCs, collected 1.3 years after starting antiretroviral therapy. The receptors shown here come from a man in his fifties or sixties with HIV.

The V call is TRBV7-9, the J call TRBJ1-1; 8 nucleotides match TRBD1. The CDR3 is 14 residues long. CDR1 SEHNR and CDR2 FQNEAQ come from the germline V gene (reference sequence). With V trimmed by 5 bases and J by 6 bases, 8 bases remained unmatched. This CDR3 is CASSRAGGISEAFF. The DNA of the CDR3 is TGTGCCAGCAGCCGAGCAGGGGGCATATCTGAAGCTTTCTTT.

In regard to this clone: Other DNA sequences in this specimen translate into the identical CDR3. The V gene is TRBV20-1, the J gene TRBJ1-2; D is unresolved. From germline, CDR1 is DFQATT and CDR2 SNEGSKA (reference sequence). The CDR3 is made up of 11 amino acids. V was shortened by 2 bases and J by 4 bases, with 5 bases between the two germline ends. CDR3 nucleotides: TGCAGTGCTAGATCTGTCTATGGCTACACCTTC. This encodes CSARSVYGYTF.

This clone was observed once. This chain uses TRBV6-5 with TRBJ2-5, with 11 positions matching TRBD2. The V and J ends lost 2 bases and 5 bases, in that order; junction bases with no gene match: 4. Germline CDR1 MNHEY, CDR2 SVGAGI. This CDR3 contains 15 residues. CDR3 DNA sequence: TGTGCCAGCAGTTACCGAACTAGCGGGGGTGAGACCCAGTACTTC. Protein: CASSYRTSGGETQYF.